Listed here is a single T cell receptor (beta chain). Its antigen is undetermined. The CDR3 has 14 amino acids. Trimming cost V 3 bases and J 6 bases; bases outside gene matches: 4. The germline V gene has CDR1 SGHDT and CDR2 YYEEEE. The data belong to a study of T cell responses to AZD1222 COVID-19 vaccine. Study results and limitations: There were vaccine-associated CD4 TCRs across spike, dominant at 160-218 and 743-854.

The assay was immunoSEQ multiplex PCR, and TCRdb's table has in-frame clones only and misses some. The sample includes roughly 130,000 clones, roughly nine tenths of them seen just once. The starting material was peripheral blood, obtained 28 days after the second dose of the MenACWY control vaccine. The V and J genes are TRBV5-6 and TRBJ2-1; 9 bases are a match to TRBD1. The TCR comes from an adult who received the MenACWY meningococcal vaccine as a control. Written as DNA, the CDR3 is TGTGCCAGCAGCTCGAGACAGGGGGGCAATGAGCAGTTCTTC. Translated, it gives CASSSRQGGNEQFF. Full variable domain (rest looked up from reference TRBV5-6 and TRBJ2-1): DAGVTQSPTHLIKTRGQQVTLRCSPKSGHDTVSWYQQALGQGPQFIFQYYEEEERQRGNFPDRFSGHQFPNYSSELNVNALLLGDSALYLCASSSRQGGNEQFFGPGTRLTVL.